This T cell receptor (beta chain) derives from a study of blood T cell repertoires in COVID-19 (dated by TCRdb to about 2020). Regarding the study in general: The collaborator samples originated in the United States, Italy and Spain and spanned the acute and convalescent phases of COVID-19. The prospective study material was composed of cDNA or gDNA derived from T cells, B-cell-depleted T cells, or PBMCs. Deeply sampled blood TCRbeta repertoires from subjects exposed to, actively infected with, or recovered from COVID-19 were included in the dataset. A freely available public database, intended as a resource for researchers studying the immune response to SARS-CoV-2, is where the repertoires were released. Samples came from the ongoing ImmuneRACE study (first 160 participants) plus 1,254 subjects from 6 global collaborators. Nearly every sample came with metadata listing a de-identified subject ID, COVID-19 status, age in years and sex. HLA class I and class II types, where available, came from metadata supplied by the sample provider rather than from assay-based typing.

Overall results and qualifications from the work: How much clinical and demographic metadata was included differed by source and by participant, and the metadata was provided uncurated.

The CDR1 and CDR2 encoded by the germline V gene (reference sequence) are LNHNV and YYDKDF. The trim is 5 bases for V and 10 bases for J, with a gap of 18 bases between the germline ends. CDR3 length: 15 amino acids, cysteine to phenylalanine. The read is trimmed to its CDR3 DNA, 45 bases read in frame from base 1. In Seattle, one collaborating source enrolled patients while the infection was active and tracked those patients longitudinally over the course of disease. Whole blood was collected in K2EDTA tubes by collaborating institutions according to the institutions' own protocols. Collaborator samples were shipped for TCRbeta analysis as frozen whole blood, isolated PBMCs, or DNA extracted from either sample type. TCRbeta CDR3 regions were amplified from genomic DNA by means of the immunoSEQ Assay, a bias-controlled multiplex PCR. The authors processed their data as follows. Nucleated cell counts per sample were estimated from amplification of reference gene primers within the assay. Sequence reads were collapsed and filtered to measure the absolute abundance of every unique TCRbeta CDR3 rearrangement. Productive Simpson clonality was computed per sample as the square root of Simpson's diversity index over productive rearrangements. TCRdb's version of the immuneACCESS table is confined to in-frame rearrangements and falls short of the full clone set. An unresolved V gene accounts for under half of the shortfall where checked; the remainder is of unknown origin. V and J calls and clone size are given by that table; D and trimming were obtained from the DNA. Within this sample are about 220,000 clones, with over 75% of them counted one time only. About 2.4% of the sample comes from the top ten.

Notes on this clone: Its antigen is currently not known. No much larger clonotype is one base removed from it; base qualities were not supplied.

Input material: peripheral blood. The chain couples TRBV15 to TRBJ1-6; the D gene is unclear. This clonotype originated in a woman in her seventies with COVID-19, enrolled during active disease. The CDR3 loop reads CATSGASGIQSPLHF. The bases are TGTGCCACCAGCGGAGCGAGCGGGATCCAATCACCCCTCCACTTT.